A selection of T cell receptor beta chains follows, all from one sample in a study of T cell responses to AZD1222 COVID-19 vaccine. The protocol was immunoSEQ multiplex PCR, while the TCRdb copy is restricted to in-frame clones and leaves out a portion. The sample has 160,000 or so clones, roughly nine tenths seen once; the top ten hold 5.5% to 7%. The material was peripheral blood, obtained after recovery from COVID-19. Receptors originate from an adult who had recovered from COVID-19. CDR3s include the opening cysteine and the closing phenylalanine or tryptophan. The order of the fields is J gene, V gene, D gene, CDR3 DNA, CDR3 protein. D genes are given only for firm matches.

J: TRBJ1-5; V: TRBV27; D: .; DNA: TGTGCCAGCAGTTTCGACAATAGCAATCAGCCCCAGCATTTT; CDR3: CASSFDNSNQPQHF
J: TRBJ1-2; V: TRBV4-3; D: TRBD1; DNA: TGCGCCAGCAGCCAAGCTAACAGGGGGCAAGGGGGCTACACCTTC; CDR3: CASSQANRGQGGYTF
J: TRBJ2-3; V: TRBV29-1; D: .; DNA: TGCAGCGTTGACGGCTGGCAGGGTAGCACAGATACGCAGTATTTT; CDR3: CSVDGWQGSTDTQYF
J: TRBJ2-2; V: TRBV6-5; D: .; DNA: TGTGCCAGCAGTTACTGGGGGCCGGACACCGGGGAGCTGTTTTTT; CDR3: CASSYWGPDTGELFF
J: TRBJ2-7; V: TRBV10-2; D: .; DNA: TGCGCCAGCAGTGAGTTGGGATCACCCCAGGGCGAGCAGTACTTC; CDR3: CASSELGSPQGEQYF
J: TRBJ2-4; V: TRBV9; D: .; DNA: TGTGCCAGCAGGGACAGCTCCGTCTGGAACATTCAGTACTTC; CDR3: CASRDSSVWNIQYF
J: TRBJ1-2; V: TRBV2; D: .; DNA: TGTGCCAGCAGTGAAGAAGGACGGTCCCCCTATGGCTACACCTTC; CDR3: CASSEEGRSPYGYTF
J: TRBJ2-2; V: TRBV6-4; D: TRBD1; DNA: TGTGCCAGCAGTGCCACAGGGGGCTCGACAAACACCGGGGAGCTGTTTTTT; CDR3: CASSATGGSTNTGELFF
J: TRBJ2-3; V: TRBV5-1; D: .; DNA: TGCGCCAGCAGCTTGGCGGACCCCGCAAGGGGTAGCACAGATACGCAGTATTTT; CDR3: CASSLADPARGSTDTQYF
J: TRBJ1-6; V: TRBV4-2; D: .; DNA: TGTGCCAGCAGCCAAGAGCCCGGCCTCCCCCTCCACTTT; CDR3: CASSQEPGLPLHF
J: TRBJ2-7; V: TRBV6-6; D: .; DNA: TGTGCCAGCACCCCTCGGGAAGCCTACGAGCAGTACTTC; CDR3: CASTPREAYEQYF
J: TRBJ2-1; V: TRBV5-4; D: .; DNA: TGTGCCAGCAGCATGGCGCGGGGTGGGAACAATGAGCAGTTCTTC; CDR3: CASSMARGGNNEQFF
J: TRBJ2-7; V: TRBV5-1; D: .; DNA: TGCGCCAGCAGCTCCGGACAGCAGTCCTACGAGCAGTACTTC; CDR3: CASSSGQQSYEQYF
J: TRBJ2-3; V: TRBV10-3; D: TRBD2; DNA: TGTGCCATCAGTGACCCCAATACTAGCGGGGGCACAGATACGCAGTATTTT; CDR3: CAISDPNTSGGTDTQYF
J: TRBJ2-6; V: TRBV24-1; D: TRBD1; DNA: TGTGCCACCAGCCCGGGACAGGGGTCCTCTGGGGCCAACGTCCTGACTTTC; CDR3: CATSPGQGSSGANVLTF
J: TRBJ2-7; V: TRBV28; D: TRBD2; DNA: TGTGCCAGCAAAGAGCGGGGGCGTCCCTACGAGCAGTACTTC; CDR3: CASKERGRPYEQYF